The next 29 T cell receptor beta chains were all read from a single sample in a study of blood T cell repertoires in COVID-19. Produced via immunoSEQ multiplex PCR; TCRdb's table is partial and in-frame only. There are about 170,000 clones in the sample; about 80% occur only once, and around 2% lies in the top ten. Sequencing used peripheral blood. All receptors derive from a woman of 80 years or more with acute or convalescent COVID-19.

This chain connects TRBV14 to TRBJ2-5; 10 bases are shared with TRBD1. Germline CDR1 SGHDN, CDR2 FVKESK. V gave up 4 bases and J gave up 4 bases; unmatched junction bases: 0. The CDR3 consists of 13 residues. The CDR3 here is CASSRDRGETQYF. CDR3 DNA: TGTGCCAGCAGCCGGGACAGGGGAGAGACCCAGTACTTC. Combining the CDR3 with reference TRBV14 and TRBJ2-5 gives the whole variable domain EAGVTQFPSHSVIEKGQTVTLRCDPISGHDNLYWYRRVMGKEIKFLLHFVKESKQDESGMPNNRFLAERTGGTYSTLKVQPAELEDSGVYFCASSRDRGETQYFGPGTRLLVL.

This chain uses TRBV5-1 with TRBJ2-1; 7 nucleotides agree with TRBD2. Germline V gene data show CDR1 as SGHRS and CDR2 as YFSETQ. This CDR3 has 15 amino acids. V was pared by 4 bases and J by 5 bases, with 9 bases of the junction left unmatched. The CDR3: CASSAGGTSHNEQFF. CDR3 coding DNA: TGCGCCAGCAGCGCCGGGGGGACCTCACACAATGAGCAGTTCTTC.

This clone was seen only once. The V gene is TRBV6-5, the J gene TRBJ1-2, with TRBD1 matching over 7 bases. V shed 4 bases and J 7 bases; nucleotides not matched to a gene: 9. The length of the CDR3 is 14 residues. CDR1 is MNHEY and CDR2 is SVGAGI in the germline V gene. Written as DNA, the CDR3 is TGTGCCAGCAGTTTCCTCACAGGGGCCGCTGGCTACACCTTC. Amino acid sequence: CASSFLTGAAGYTF.

The CDR3 protein is CAIQPIGQGIYNEQFF. Here the CDR3 DNA reads TGTGCCATCCAACCCATCGGACAGGGGATCTACAATGAGCAGTTCTTC. The chain carries TRBV7-9 and TRBJ2-1; 9 bases map to TRBD1. The V gene end was trimmed by 10 bases and the J gene end by 3 bases; junction bases not matched to a gene: 13. Germline CDR1 and CDR2: SEHNR and FQNEAQ (reference sequence). The CDR3 totals 16 residues. The full variable domain, rest sourced from reference TRBV7-9 and TRBJ2-1, is DTGVSQNPRHKITKRGQNVTFRCDPISEHNRLYWYRQTLGQGPEFLTYFQNEAQLEKSRLLSDRFSAERPKGSFSTLEIQRTEQGDSAMYLCAIQPIGQGIYNEQFFGPGTRLTVL.

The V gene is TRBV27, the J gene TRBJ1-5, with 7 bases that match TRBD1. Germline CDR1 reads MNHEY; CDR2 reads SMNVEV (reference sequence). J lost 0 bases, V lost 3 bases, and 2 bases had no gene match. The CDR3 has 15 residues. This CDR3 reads CASSLGQNSNQPQHF. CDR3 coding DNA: TGTGCCAGCAGTTTGGGACAGAATAGCAATCAGCCCCAGCATTTT.

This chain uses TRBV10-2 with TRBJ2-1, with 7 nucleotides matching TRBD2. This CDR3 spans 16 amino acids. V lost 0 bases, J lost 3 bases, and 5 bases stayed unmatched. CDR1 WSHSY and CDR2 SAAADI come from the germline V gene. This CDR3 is CASSESGRAVYNEQFF. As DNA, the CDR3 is TGCGCCAGCAGTGAGTCGGGGAGGGCGGTCTACAATGAGCAGTTCTTC.

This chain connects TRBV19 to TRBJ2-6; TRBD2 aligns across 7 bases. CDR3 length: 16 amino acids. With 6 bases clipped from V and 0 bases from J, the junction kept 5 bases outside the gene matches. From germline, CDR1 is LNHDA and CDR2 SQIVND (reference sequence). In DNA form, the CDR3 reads TGTGCCAGTAGCGTCGGGGGGACCTCTGGGGCCAACGTCCTGACTTTC. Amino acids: CASSVGGTSGANVLTF.

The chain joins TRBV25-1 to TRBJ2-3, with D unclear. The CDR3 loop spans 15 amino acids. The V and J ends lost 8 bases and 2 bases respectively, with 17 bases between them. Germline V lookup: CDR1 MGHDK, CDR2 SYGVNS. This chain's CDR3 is CASAGSEIFTDTQYF. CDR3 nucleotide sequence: TGTGCCAGCGCCGGGTCTGAAATATTCACAGATACGCAGTATTTT.

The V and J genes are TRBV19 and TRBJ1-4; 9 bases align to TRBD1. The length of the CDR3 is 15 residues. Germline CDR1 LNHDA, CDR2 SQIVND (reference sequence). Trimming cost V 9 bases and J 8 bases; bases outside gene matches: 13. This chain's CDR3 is CASSAQQGANEKLFF. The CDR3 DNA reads TGTGCCAGCAGTGCCCAACAGGGGGCAAACGAAAAACTGTTTTTT.

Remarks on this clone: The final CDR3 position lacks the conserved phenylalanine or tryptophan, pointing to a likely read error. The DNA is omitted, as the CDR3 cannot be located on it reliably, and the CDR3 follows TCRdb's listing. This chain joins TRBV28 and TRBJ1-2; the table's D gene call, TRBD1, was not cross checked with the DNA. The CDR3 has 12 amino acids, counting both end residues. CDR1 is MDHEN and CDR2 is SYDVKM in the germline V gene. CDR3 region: CASSFQGHPETS.

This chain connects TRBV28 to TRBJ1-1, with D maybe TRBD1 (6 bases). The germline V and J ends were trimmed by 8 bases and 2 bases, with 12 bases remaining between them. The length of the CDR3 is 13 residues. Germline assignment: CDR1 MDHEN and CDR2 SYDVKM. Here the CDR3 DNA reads TGTGCCAGCTCACAGGGCCAAAACACTGAAGCTTTCTTT. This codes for CASSQGQNTEAFF.

CDR3 sequence reads: CASRETGYPREQYF. The CDR3 bases are TGCGCCAGCAGGGAAACAGGGTATCCTCGCGAGCAGTACTTC. V gene TRBV10-1 combines with J gene TRBJ2-7; D perhaps matches TRBD1 (6 bases). Germline values: CDR1 WNHNN, CDR2 SYGVQD (reference sequence). The CDR3 runs to 14 residues. The V gene lost 6 bases and the J gene lost 6 bases, with 18 bases spanning the gap.

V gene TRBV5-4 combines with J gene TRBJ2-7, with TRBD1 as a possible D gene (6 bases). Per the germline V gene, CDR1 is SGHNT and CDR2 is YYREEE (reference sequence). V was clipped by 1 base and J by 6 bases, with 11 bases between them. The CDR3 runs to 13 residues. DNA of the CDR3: TGTGCCAGCAGCTTGTCAGGGGCGGCCGAGCAGTACTTC. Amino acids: CASSLSGAAEQYF.

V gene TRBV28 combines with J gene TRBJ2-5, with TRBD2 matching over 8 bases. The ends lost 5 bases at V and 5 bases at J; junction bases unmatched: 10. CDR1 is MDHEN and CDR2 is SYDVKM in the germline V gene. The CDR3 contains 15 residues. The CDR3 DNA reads TGTGCCAGCAGTCCCCTCGGGGGGGCGCTGGAGACCCAGTACTTC. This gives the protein CASSPLGGALETQYF.

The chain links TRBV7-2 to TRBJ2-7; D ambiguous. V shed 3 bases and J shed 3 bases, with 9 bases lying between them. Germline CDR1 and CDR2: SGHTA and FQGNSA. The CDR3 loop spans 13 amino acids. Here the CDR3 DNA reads TGTGCCAGCAGCTTTTTAGGAGACTACGAGCAGTACTTC. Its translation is CASSFLGDYEQYF.

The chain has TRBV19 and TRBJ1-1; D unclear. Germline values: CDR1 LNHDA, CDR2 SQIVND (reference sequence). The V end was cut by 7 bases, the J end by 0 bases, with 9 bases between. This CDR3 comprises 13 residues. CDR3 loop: CASMLQLNTEAFF. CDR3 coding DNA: TGTGCCAGTATGTTACAGTTGAACACTGAAGCTTTCTTT. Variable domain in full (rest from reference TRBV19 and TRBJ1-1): DGGITQSPKYLFRKEGQNVTLSCEQNLNHDAMYWYRQDPGQGLRLIYYSQIVNDFQKGDIAEGYSVSREKKESFPLTVTSAQKNPTAFYLCASMLQLNTEAFFGQGTRLTVV.

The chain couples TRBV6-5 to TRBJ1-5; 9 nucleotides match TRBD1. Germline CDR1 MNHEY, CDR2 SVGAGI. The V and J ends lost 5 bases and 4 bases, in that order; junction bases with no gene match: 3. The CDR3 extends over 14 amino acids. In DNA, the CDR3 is TGTGCCAGCAGTAGGGGGACAGGGAATCAGCCCCAGCATTTT. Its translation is CASSRGTGNQPQHF.

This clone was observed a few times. CDR3 loop: CASTASGTHYGYTF. The CDR3 nucleotides are TGTGCCAGCACCGCGTCCGGGACACACTATGGCTACACCTTC. The chain combines TRBV28 with TRBJ1-2; a weak D match, TRBD1 (6 bases). The V and J ends lost 7 bases and 3 bases respectively, with 15 bases between them. The CDR3 spans 14 residues. The germline CDR1 and CDR2 sequences are MDHEN and SYDVKM.

The CDR3: CASSLGRGALRSEKLFF. CDR3 DNA sequence: TGTGCCAGCAGCTTAGGTCGTGGGGCTCTGAGGTCTGAAAAACTGTTTTTT. V and J are TRBV7-9 and TRBJ1-4; D may be TRBD1 (5 bases). Germline-derived CDR1 and CDR2 are SEHNR and FQNEAQ (reference sequence). The CDR3 is made up of 17 amino acids. Between the trimmed V and J ends, which lost 1 base and 7 bases, there was a span of 19 bases.

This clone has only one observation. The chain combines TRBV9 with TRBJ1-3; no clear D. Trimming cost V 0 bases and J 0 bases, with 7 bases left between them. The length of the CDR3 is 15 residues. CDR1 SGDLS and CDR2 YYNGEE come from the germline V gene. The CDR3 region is CASSVDAISGNTIYF. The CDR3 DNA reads TGTGCCAGCAGCGTAGATGCGATCTCTGGAAACACCATATATTTT.

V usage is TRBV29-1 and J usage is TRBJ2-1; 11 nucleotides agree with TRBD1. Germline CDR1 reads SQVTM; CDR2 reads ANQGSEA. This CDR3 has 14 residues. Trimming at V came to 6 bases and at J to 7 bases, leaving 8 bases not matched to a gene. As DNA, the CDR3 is TGCAGCGTCGCCCGGGACAGGGGGTCGAATGAGCAGTTCTTC. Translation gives CSVARDRGSNEQFF.

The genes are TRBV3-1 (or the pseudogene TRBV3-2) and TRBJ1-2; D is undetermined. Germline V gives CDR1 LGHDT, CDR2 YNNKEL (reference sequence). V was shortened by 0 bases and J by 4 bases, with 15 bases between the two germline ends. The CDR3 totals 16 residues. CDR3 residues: CASSQETGGTLYGYTF. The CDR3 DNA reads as TGTGCCAGCAGCCAAGAAACGGGAGGCACCCTCTATGGCTACACCTTC.

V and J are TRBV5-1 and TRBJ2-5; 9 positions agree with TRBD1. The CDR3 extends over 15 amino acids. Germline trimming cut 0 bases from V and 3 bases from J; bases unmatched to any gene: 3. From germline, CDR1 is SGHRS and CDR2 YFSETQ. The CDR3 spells CASSLAGTGKETQYF. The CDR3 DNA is TGCGCCAGCAGCTTGGCCGGGACAGGGAAAGAGACCCAGTACTTC.

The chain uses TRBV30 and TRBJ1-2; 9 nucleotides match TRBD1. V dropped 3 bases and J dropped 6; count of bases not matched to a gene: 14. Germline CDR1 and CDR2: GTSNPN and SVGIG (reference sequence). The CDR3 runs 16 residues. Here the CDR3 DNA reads TGTGCCTGGAGCCCTGAATTTACAGGGGGCCCAAATGGCTACACCTTC. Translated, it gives CAWSPEFTGGPNGYTF.

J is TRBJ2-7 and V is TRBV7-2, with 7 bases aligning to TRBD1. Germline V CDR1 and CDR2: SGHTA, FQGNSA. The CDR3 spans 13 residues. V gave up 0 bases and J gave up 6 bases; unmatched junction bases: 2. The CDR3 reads CASSLAGGGEQYF. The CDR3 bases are TGTGCCAGCAGCTTAGCAGGGGGCGGCGAGCAGTACTTC. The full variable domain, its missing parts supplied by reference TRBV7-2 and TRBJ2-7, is GAGVSQSPSNKVTEKGKDVELRCDPISGHTALYWYRQSLGQGLEFLIYFQGNSAPDKSGLPSDRFSAERTGGSVSTLTIQRTQQEDSAVYLCASSLAGGGEQYFGPGTRLTVT.

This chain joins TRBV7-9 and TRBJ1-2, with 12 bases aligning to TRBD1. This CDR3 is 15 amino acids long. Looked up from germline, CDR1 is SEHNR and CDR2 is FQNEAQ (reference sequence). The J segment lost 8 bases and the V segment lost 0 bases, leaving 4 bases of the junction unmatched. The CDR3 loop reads CASSLAGQGALGYTF. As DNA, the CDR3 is TGTGCCAGCAGCTTAGCGGGACAGGGGGCGCTCGGCTACACCTTC. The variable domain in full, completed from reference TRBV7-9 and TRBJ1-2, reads DTGVSQNPRHKITKRGQNVTFRCDPISEHNRLYWYRQTLGQGPEFLTYFQNEAQLEKSRLLSDRFSAERPKGSFSTLEIQRTEQGDSAMYLCASSLAGQGALGYTFGSGTRLTVV.

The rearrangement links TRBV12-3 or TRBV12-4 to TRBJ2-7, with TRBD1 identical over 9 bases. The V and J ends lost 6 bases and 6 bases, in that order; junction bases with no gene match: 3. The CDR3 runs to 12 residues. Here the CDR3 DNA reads TGTGCCAGCAGCCGGACAGGGGCCGAGCAGTACTTC. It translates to CASSRTGAEQYF.

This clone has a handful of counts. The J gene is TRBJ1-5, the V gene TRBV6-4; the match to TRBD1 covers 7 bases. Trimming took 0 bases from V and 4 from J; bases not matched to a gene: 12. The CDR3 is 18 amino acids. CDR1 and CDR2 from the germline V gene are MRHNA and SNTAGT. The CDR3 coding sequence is TGTGCCAGCAGTGACTCGATAGGTCTGGGACAGTGGAATCAGCCCCAGCATTTT. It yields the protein CASSDSIGLGQWNQPQHF.

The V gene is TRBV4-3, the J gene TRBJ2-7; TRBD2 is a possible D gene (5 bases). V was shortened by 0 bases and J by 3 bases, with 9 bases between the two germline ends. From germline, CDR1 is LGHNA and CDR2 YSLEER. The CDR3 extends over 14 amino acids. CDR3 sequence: CASSQEAGNYEQYF. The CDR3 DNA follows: TGCGCCAGCAGCCAAGAGGCCGGGAACTACGAGCAGTACTTC.